The 8 T cell receptor beta chains below come from one sample, sequenced in a study of cytomegalovirus exposure and HLA in healthy donors. This PCR relied on a set of 60 Vbeta primers and 13 Jbeta primers. Sequencing was performed with immunoSEQ multiplex PCR; in TCRdb, only in-frame clones are kept and a portion is missing. The sample contains about 160,000 clones, around 83% of which appear only once. The sequenced material came from PBMCs. These receptors all come from a man in his fifties or sixties in good health and CMV-seropositive.

The V and J genes are TRBV14 and TRBJ2-2; 14 bases match TRBD2. There are 17 residues in the CDR3. Germline CDR1 SGHDN, CDR2 FVKESK. V lost 3 bases and J lost 6; bases outside the gene matches: 6. CDR3 bases: TGTGCCAGCAGCCAGGGACTAGCGGGAGTTTCGGCCGGGGAGCTGTTTTTT. It yields the protein CASSQGLAGVSAGELFF.

This chain joins TRBV27 and TRBJ2-7, with 8 bases matching TRBD2. Germline V gene data show CDR1 as MNHEY and CDR2 as SMNVEV (reference sequence). CDR3 length: 14 residues. Trimming took 5 bases from V and 6 from J; bases not matched to a gene: 9. The CDR3 is CASSLGTRLFEQYF. CDR3 coding DNA: TGTGCCAGCAGTCTAGGGACTAGGTTGTTCGAGCAGTACTTC.

J is TRBJ2-1 and V is TRBV7-2; TRBD2 matches at 11 bases. V lost 4 bases to trimming and J lost 0 bases; unmatched junction nucleotides: 8. CDR1 is SGHTA and CDR2 is FQGNSA in the germline V gene. This CDR3 region has 18 residues. The CDR3 DNA sequence: TGTGCCAGCAGCTCTCCGACTAGCGGGGTGTCCTCCTACAATGAGCAGTTCTTC. This translates into CASSSPTSGVSSYNEQFF.

This chain links TRBV28 with TRBJ2-3; 7 bases align to TRBD2. With V trimmed by 8 bases and J by 6 bases, 5 bases remained unmatched. CDR1 MDHEN and CDR2 SYDVKM come from the germline V gene. This CDR3 comprises 12 residues. The CDR3 DNA reads TGTGCCAGCTCCGGGGGGAGGGATACGCAGTATTTT. This sequence encodes CASSGGRDTQYF.

This chain links TRBV27 with TRBJ1-1; D is perhaps TRBD1 (5 bases). Looked up from germline, CDR1 is MNHEY and CDR2 is SMNVEV (reference sequence). This CDR3 contains 14 residues. V lost 6 bases, J lost 1 base, and 12 bases lay in between. The CDR3 DNA follows: TGTGCCAGCAGCCCTAAGACAGAGAACACTGAAGCTTTCTTT. Translating it yields CASSPKTENTEAFF.

CDR3 region: CASSLISGRDTDTQYF. The CDR3 nucleotides read TGTGCCAGCAGCTTAATAAGCGGGAGGGACACAGATACGCAGTATTTT. The gene calls are TRBV5-4 and TRBJ2-3; 10 bases match TRBD2. Germline V gene sequence: CDR1 SGHNT, CDR2 YYREEE (reference sequence). This CDR3 is built from 16 residues. V was pared by 2 bases and J by 2 bases, with 5 bases of the junction left unmatched.

This clone was detected once. This sequence joins TRBV9 and TRBJ1-2; tentative D call: TRBD1 (6 bases). Germline CDR1 reads SGDLS; CDR2 reads YYNGEE. The CDR3 length is 16 residues. Trimming removed 4 bases from V and 3 bases from J, with 19 bases in between. CDR3 sequence (DNA): TGTGCCAGCAGCCCCACCTTGGGGGGGGCGGACTATGGCTACACCTTC. This encodes CASSPTLGGADYGYTF.

The chain is built from TRBV11-3 and TRBJ2-3, with D tentatively TRBD2 (5 bases). CDR1 SGHNT and CDR2 YENEEA come from the germline V gene. The CDR3 runs to 17 residues. Between the trimmed V and J ends, which lost 5 bases and 1 base, there was a span of 19 bases. CDR3 sequence: CASSQAAGLGGTDTQYF. CDR3 in DNA: TGTGCCAGCAGCCAAGCTGCGGGCCTCGGCGGCACAGATACGCAGTATTTT.